These 9 T cell receptor beta chains were sequenced from one sample in a study of blood T cells in healthy people across ages (dated by TCRdb to between 2014 and 2017). To prepare the library, 5' RACE was applied. TCRdb shows the sequencer as Illumina HiSeq 2500. A second roughly 7 to 11 cycle PCR used a sample-barcoded 5' primer and a J-beta primer mix. TCRdb reran the public reads through fastp at Q25 and MiXCR, keeping productive beta chains. Rows are unified per CDR3 protein, each entry keeping the most common DNA and genes. In all, the sample holds 650,000 or so distinct CDR3 sequences, and roughly half of those were seen once. Clones ranked in the top ten supply roughly 12% of the sample. Sequences were obtained from blood. The receptors originated from a woman aged 80 or older in good health.

V usage is TRBV7-2 and J usage is TRBJ2-7, with 10 positions matching TRBD2. V dropped 6 bases and J dropped 7; count of bases not matched to a gene: 9. The CDR3 consists of 14 residues. From germline, CDR1 is SGHTA and CDR2 FQGNSA. The CDR3 region is CASSVAGGRNEQYF. In nucleotides, the CDR3 is TGTGCCAGCAGTGTAGCGGGGGGCCGTAATGAGCAGTACTTC.

This clonotype was detected only a few times. The genes are TRBV2 and TRBJ2-7, with TRBD2 as a possible D gene (5 bases). V was clipped by 4 bases and J by 2 bases, with 12 bases between them. Germline CDR1 is SNHLY and CDR2 is FYNNEI. The CDR3 consists of 14 residues. The CDR3 coding sequence is TGTGCCAGCAGTGGGTTGGACGGGACCTACGAGCAGTACTTC. Its protein product is CASSGLDGTYEQYF.

Details on this clonotype: A much larger clone lies a single base off, so this may be a read error. This chain links TRBV27 with TRBJ2-3, with D perhaps matching TRBD1 (6 bases). This CDR3 spans 13 amino acids. Trimming removed 7 bases at V and 5 bases at J, with 13 bases between. CDR1 and CDR2 from the germline V gene are MNHEY and SMNVEV (reference sequence). The CDR3 coding sequence is TGTGCCAGCACCACACCGGACAGAGATACGCAGTATTTT. Translated, it gives CASTTPDRDTQYF.

The chain is built from TRBV20-1 and TRBJ2-3; 11 nucleotides agree with TRBD2. V shed 5 bases and J 5 bases; nucleotides not matched to a gene: 9. The CDR3 contains 15 residues. Germline loops: CDR1 DFQATT, CDR2 SNEGSKA (reference sequence). As DNA, the CDR3 is TGCAGTGCTGACTCTAGCGGGGGGCCGAGAGATACGCAGTATTTT. It codes for CSADSSGGPRDTQYF.

The chain is built from TRBV6-5 and TRBJ2-3, with 9 bases identical to TRBD2. The germline gives CDR1 MNHEY, CDR2 SVGAGI. J lost 4 bases, V lost 0 bases, and 8 bases had no gene match. This CDR3 has 17 amino acids. The CDR3 DNA reads as TGTGCCAGCAGTTACTCGGTCGCGGGGGGGCCCTCAGATACGCAGTATTTT. It is translated as CASSYSVAGGPSDTQYF.

Concerning this clonotype: This may be a read error: a much more frequent sequence differs by one nucleotide. The chain couples TRBV11-2 to TRBJ2-1; TRBD1 or TRBD2 may be the D gene (6 bases each). This CDR3 spans 16 amino acids. Germline loops: CDR1 SGHAT, CDR2 FQNNGV. CDR3 loop: CASSSRTGANHNERFF. CDR3 coding DNA: TGTGCCAGCAGTTCCCGGACGGGGGCGAACCACAATGAGCGGTTCTTC. Drawing the rest from reference TRBV11-2 and TRBJ2-1, the complete variable domain is EAGVAQSPRYKIIEKRQSVAFWCNPISGHATLYWYQQILGQGPKLLIQFQNNGVVDDSQLPKDRFSAERLKGVDSTLKIQPAKLEDSAVYLCASSSRTGANHNERFFGPGTRLTVL.

Ten or more counts support this clonotype. The chain employs TRBV28 and TRBJ1-2, with D possibly being TRBD1 (5 bases). CDR1 MDHEN and CDR2 SYDVKM come from the germline V gene. The CDR3 covers 12 residues. Trimming took off 6 bases at V and 4 bases at J, with 9 bases between the two ends. In nucleotides, the CDR3 is TGTGCCAGCAGCTCGACAGTCTATGGCTACACCTTC. It translates to CASSSTVYGYTF.

This clonotype was detected once. This chain uses TRBV7-2 with TRBJ2-3; 8 bases map to TRBD2. The CDR3 is 15 residues long. The ends lost 7 bases at V and 9 bases at J; junction bases unmatched: 15. Per the germline V gene, CDR1 is SGHTA and CDR2 is FQGNSA. The CDR3 sequence is CASKTSGAYRTTQYF. The CDR3 region has the DNA TGTGCCAGCAAAACTAGCGGCGCCTATAGGACCACGCAGTATTTT.

V is TRBV20-1 and J is TRBJ2-5; 8 bases agree with TRBD1. The J call may be in error: the DNA end matches TRBJ2-7 better. Germline CDR1 is DFQATT and CDR2 is SNEGSKA (reference sequence). This CDR3 is 12 amino acids long. For the CDR3, the DNA is TGCAGTGCTACTGACAGGGGCTACGAGCAGTACTTC. This gives the protein CSATDRGYEQYF.